The 25 T cell receptor beta chains below were found in one sample sequenced in a study of Ad26.COV2.S vaccination and SARS-CoV-2 variants. This table comes from immunoSEQ multiplex PCR, and its TCRdb copy is limited to in-frame clones, with some not included. The table shows around 250,000 clones, with 87% occurring only once. Noted treatment: 15 to 20 received Ad26.COV2.S at low or high dose, single or two shots; 5 received placebo; per-sample allocation not given. Repertoires come from day 63 after the first vaccine or placebo injection. Material: peripheral blood, obtained in a trial of Ad26.COV2.S vaccine versus placebo. The receptors originated from a person between 18 and 60 years old who received the Ad26.COV2.S COVID-19 vaccine or a placebo.

This clone appeared a single time. The J gene is TRBJ1-2, the V gene TRBV7-2, with D perhaps TRBD1 (5 bases). Germline CDR1 reads SGHTA; CDR2 reads FQGNSA. The CDR3 runs 14 residues. Trimming removed 5 bases at V and 5 bases at J, with 15 bases between. CDR3 in DNA: TGTGCCAGCAGCCCCGGGACCGCTGGGTATGGCTACACCTTC. This sequence encodes CASSPGTAGYGYTF.

The table lists this clone with a few counts. The chain joins TRBV6-5 to TRBJ1-2; TRBD1 aligns across 8 bases. The CDR3 totals 13 residues. Germline CDR1 and CDR2: MNHEY and SVGAGI. Germline trimming cut 6 bases from V and 2 bases from J; bases unmatched to any gene: 2. The CDR3 DNA sequence: TGTGCCAGCAGCCGACAGGGGAACTATGGCTACACCTTC. It translates to CASSRQGNYGYTF.

This chain uses TRBV6-1 with TRBJ2-3; either TRBD1 or TRBD2 may fit D (5 bases each). V shed 2 bases and J shed 2 bases, with 17 bases lying between them. This CDR3 spans 17 amino acids. CDR1 and CDR2 (germline): MNHNS, SASEGT. DNA for the CDR3: TGTGCCAGCAGTGAATGGGGCCTCGGGGAGAACACAGATACGCAGTATTTT. It specifies CASSEWGLGENTDTQYF.

The chain combines TRBV7-9 with TRBJ2-2, with D possibly matching TRBD1 (7 bases). V dropped 5 bases and J dropped 5 bases, with 12 bases sitting between them. CDR1 and CDR2 from the germline V gene are SEHNR and FQNEAQ (reference sequence). The CDR3 consists of 14 residues. The CDR3 nucleotides are TGTGCCAGCAGCCGACAGGGAGGTACCGGGGAGCTGTTTTTT. Translation gives CASSRQGGTGELFF. Together with reference TRBV7-9 and TRBJ2-2, the CDR3 gives the full variable domain: DTGVSQNPRHKITKRGQNVTFRCDPISEHNRLYWYRQTLGQGPEFLTYFQNEAQLEKSRLLSDRFSAERPKGSFSTLEIQRTEQGDSAMYLCASSRQGGTGELFFGEGSRLTVL.

J is TRBJ1-6 and V is TRBV2, with D tentatively TRBD1 (6 bases). The CDR3 length is 16 residues. Germline V gene lookup returns CDR1 SNHLY and CDR2 FYNNEI. The V end was cut by 6 bases, the J end by 0 bases, with 12 bases between. The CDR3 bases are TGTGCCAGCAGAAGACAGGACTTCTCCTATAATTCACCCCTCCACTTT. It is translated as CASRRQDFSYNSPLHF.

The J gene is TRBJ2-1, the V gene TRBV7-2; the D is unclear. This CDR3 has 12 amino acids. From germline, CDR1 is SGHTA and CDR2 FQGNSA. Between the trimmed V and J ends, which lost 3 bases and 7 bases, there was a span of 7 bases. CDR3 residues: CASSFLENEQFF. CDR3 DNA: TGTGCCAGCAGCTTTTTGGAGAATGAGCAGTTCTTC.

This sequence joins TRBV7-3 and TRBJ2-1, with 8 bases that match TRBD1. CDR3 length equals 14 residues. V lost 3 bases and J lost 7; bases outside the gene matches: 5. From germline, CDR1 is SGHTA and CDR2 FQGTGA. This CDR3 reads CASSFGQGVNEQFF. Written as DNA, the CDR3 is TGTGCCAGCAGCTTTGGACAGGGCGTGAATGAGCAGTTCTTC.

The chain employs TRBV5-6 and TRBJ2-1, with 9 bases fitting TRBD2. This CDR3 region has 14 residues. The junction had 3 bases not matched to a gene; V was cut back by 2 bases and J by 6 bases. Per germline, CDR1 SGHDT and CDR2 YYEEEE. This CDR3 is CASSLAGGGNEQFF. CDR3 DNA sequence: TGTGCCAGCAGCTTAGCGGGAGGAGGCAATGAGCAGTTCTTC.

The genes are TRBV15 and TRBJ2-7; no clear D. The CDR3 sequence is 16 residues long. The germline V gene encodes CDR1 LNHNV and CDR2 YYDKDF (reference sequence). The V end was cut by 4 bases, the J end by 2 bases, with 18 bases between. The CDR3 bases are TGTGCCACCAGCACCCGACGAGACTCAACTCCCTACGAGCAGTACTTC. Encoded protein: CATSTRRDSTPYEQYF.

This chain joins TRBV27 and TRBJ1-1; D ambiguous. The germline V gene has CDR1 MNHEY and CDR2 SMNVEV (reference sequence). V was pared by 6 bases and J by 8 bases, with 13 bases between. The CDR3 is made up of 12 amino acids. The CDR3 DNA reads as TGTGCCAGCAGAAACGTCGCAGGAGAAGCTTTCTTT. The encoded protein is CASRNVAGEAFF.

This clone was found once. This chain links TRBV12-3 or TRBV12-4 with TRBJ1-2; D is unresolved. This CDR3 has 13 amino acids. V was shortened by 6 bases and J by 5 bases, with 13 bases between the two germline ends. In DNA form, the CDR3 reads TGTGCCAGCAGACTGACGGCGTCATATGGCTACACCTTC. Translation: CASRLTASYGYTF.

This chain links TRBV7-9 with TRBJ2-1, with D unresolved. The CDR3 is 12 amino acids. The germline V gene encodes CDR1 SEHNR and CDR2 FQNEAQ (reference sequence). V was pared by 8 bases and J by 8 bases, with 13 bases between. CDR3 protein: CASGTAGYEQFF. The CDR3 region has the DNA TGTGCCAGCGGTACCGCCGGGTATGAGCAGTTCTTC.

The J gene is TRBJ1-4, the V gene TRBV18, with D unclear. V lost 5 bases and J lost 4, with 8 bases in between. Germline V gene data show CDR1 as KGHSH and CDR2 as LQKENI. The CDR3 is 13 amino acids. DNA of the CDR3: TGTGCCAGCTCAGCGAACAGTAATGAAAAACTGTTTTTT. Translation gives CASSANSNEKLFF.

The V call is TRBV19, the J call TRBJ1-4, with 8 bases aligning to TRBD1. Germline assignment: CDR1 LNHDA and CDR2 SQIVND (reference sequence). The CDR3 totals 14 residues. Trimming cost V 8 bases and J 8 bases; bases outside gene matches: 10. CDR3 region: CASLGQGGGEKLFF. CDR3 nucleotide sequence: TGTGCCAGTTTAGGACAGGGCGGCGGAGAAAAACTGTTTTTT.

The rearrangement uses TRBV7-2 and TRBJ2-3; D is perhaps TRBD1 (5 bases). Germline V CDR1 and CDR2: SGHTA, FQGNSA. This CDR3 is 13 amino acids long. Trimming shortened V by 3 bases and J by 3 bases, and 7 bases separated the two germline ends. The CDR3 reads CASSFRQTDTQYF. CDR3 in DNA: TGTGCCAGCAGCTTCCGACAGACAGATACGCAGTATTTT.

V is TRBV18 and J is TRBJ2-7; 7 bases agree with TRBD2. Germline values: CDR1 KGHSH, CDR2 LQKENI. The CDR3 has 15 residues. With V trimmed by 2 bases and J by 6 bases, 10 bases remained unmatched. The DNA for the CDR3 is TGTGCCAGCTCACCAAACATTGGGAGGGAGGCCGAGCAGTACTTC. Its translation is CASSPNIGREAEQYF.

This clone was observed a few times. The CDR3 nucleotides read TGTGCCAGCAGCCACAGTAACACTGAAGCTTTCTTT. This codes for CASSHSNTEAFF. The gene calls are TRBV3-1 (or the pseudogene TRBV3-2) and TRBJ1-1, with D hard to call. The CDR3 is made up of 12 amino acids. Germline V gene lookup returns CDR1 LGHDT and CDR2 YNNKEL (reference sequence). Between the trimmed V and J ends, which lost 3 bases and 2 bases, there was a span of 4 bases.

The gene calls are TRBV7-9 and TRBJ2-2; no reliable D call. Germline V gene data show CDR1 as SEHNR and CDR2 as FQNEAQ (reference sequence). V was clipped by 3 bases and J by 2 bases, with 13 bases between them. This CDR3 is 16 amino acids long. Here the CDR3 reads CASSLSVGSNTGELFF. The CDR3 nucleotides are TGTGCCAGCAGCTTGAGTGTTGGTAGCAACACCGGGGAGCTGTTTTTT. Combining the CDR3 with reference TRBV7-9 and TRBJ2-2 gives the whole variable domain DTGVSQNPRHKITKRGQNVTFRCDPISEHNRLYWYRQTLGQGPEFLTYFQNEAQLEKSRLLSDRFSAERPKGSFSTLEIQRTEQGDSAMYLCASSLSVGSNTGELFFGEGSRLTVL.

The rearrangement uses TRBV5-5 and TRBJ2-3, with 8 bases aligning to TRBD1. The CDR3 spans 11 residues. After removal of 0 bases from V and 14 bases from J, the junction contained 2 bases not matched to a gene. The V gene's germline CDR1 is SGHKS and CDR2 YYEKEE (reference sequence). CDR3 protein: CASSLGTGLYF. The CDR3 DNA reads TGTGCCAGCAGCTTGGGGACAGGGTTGTATTTT.

The CDR3 spells CASSPEAGSNTEAFF. The DNA of the CDR3 is TGTGCCAGCTCACCAGAGGCAGGGTCGAACACTGAAGCTTTCTTT. J is TRBJ1-1 and V is TRBV18; D is perhaps TRBD1 (5 bases). The V and J ends lost 2 bases and 1 base respectively, with 11 bases between them. This CDR3 spans 15 amino acids. Germline V lookup: CDR1 KGHSH, CDR2 LQKENI.

The CDR3 here is CASTWQGADYGYTF. CDR3 DNA: TGTGCCAGCACTTGGCAGGGGGCCGACTATGGCTACACCTTC. The rearrangement joins TRBV2 to TRBJ1-2; TRBD1 matches 8 bases. The CDR3 covers 14 residues. The V segment lost 7 bases and the J segment 3 bases; nucleotides outside the gene matches: 7. The germline CDR1 and CDR2 sequences are SNHLY and FYNNEI.

The chain is built from TRBV28 and TRBJ1-5, with a tentative D call TRBD1 (6 bases). The germline gives CDR1 MDHEN, CDR2 SYDVKM. The length of the CDR3 is 14 residues. Trimming took off 5 bases at V and 7 bases at J, with 15 bases between the two ends. CDR3 DNA: TGTGCCAGCAGTACCCCGGACAGTGGACAGCCCCAGCATTTT. This gives the protein CASSTPDSGQPQHF.

The DNA of the CDR3 is TGTGCCAGCAGCCCGGGACTAGCGGGGGGGCTGGGAGAGACCCAGTACTTC. The encoded protein is CASSPGLAGGLGETQYF. V usage is TRBV7-3 and J usage is TRBJ2-5, with TRBD2 identical over 16 bases. Germline V gene sequence: CDR1 SGHTA, CDR2 FQGTGA. With V trimmed by 5 bases and J by 4 bases, 7 bases remained unmatched. The CDR3 sequence is 17 residues long.

The chain uses TRBV2 and TRBJ2-1; 14 bases align to TRBD2. V was pared by 6 bases and J by 4 bases, with 5 bases of the junction left unmatched. The CDR3 loop spans 16 amino acids. CDR1 SNHLY and CDR2 FYNNEI come from the germline V gene. The CDR3 DNA reads TGTGCCAGCAGCGCGACTAGCGGGGGGGCGTACAATGAGCAGTTCTTC. It codes for CASSATSGGAYNEQFF.

The chain combines TRBV30 with TRBJ1-1; possibly TRBD1 for D (6 bases). The CDR3 loop spans 12 amino acids. The germline CDR1 and CDR2 sequences are GTSNPN and SVGIG (reference sequence). The CDR3 spells CGGGTGATEAFF. In DNA, the CDR3 is TGTGGAGGAGGGACGGGGGCCACTGAAGCTTTCTTT. Full variable domain (rest looked up from reference TRBV30 and TRBJ1-1): SQTIHQWPATLVQPVGSPLSLECTVEGTSNPNLYWYRQAAGRGLQLLFYSVGIGQISSEVPQNLSASRPQDRQFILSSKKLLLSDSGFYLCGGGTGATEAFFGQGTRLTVV.